This T cell receptor (beta chain) emerged from a study of OX40 agonist ivuxolimab in advanced cancers. Overall study findings and caveats: Partial responders receiving 0.1-3.0 mg/kg showed among the lowest clonal expansion. CD4+ and CD8+ blood T cells expanded clonally by week 6 at 0.1 to 3.0 mg/kg.

Notes on this clone: Its antigen is still unknown.

Measured with immunoSEQ multiplex PCR; TCRdb has only the in-frame clones, and not every one. The sample carries tens of thousands of clones, over 65% recorded once. The ends were cut back, 2 bases at V and 0 bases at J, with 16 bases in the middle. Germline values: CDR1 MNHNS, CDR2 SASEGT. This CDR3 has 18 amino acids. The chain employs TRBV6-1 and TRBJ1-4; D gene ambiguous. The receptor was derived from an adult with an advanced solid tumor such as melanoma, head and neck, liver or kidney cancer. Sequencing used CD4+ or CD8+ T cells sorted from blood, obtained in a trial of the OX40 agonist ivuxolimab. The CDR3 region is CASSERPFGRTTNEKLFF. The DNA for the CDR3 is TGTGCCAGCAGTGAACGCCCATTTGGCCGAACAACTAATGAAAAACTGTTTTTT.